This T cell receptor (beta chain) comes out of a study of T-cell reconstitution after alpha-beta-depleted transplantation in children. V lost 6 bases, J lost 7 bases, and 15 bases lay in between. CDR1 and CDR2 from the germline V gene are MDHEN and SYDVKM. The length of the CDR3 is 13 residues. This clonotype occurred a few times. A library of TCRbeta sequences, prepared with unique molecular identifiers, was generated. TCRdb reprocessed the PCR reads via MiXCR and lists one record per CDR3 protein. This sample yields 330,000 or so distinct CDR3 sequences, of which about 9.4% are seen a single time; less than 2.5% belongs to the top ten.

The TCR sequence derives from a human donor who donated a stem cell graft to a child with acute lymphoblastic leukemia. The chain has TRBV28 and TRBJ1-2; D may be TRBD1 (5 bases). The sequenced sample was PBMCs from the stem cell graft donor, obtained from the stem cell graft. CDR3 amino acids: CASSKLEGLGYTF. CDR3 DNA: TGTGCCAGCAGCAAATTAGAGGGGCTTGGCTACACCTTC.